Listed here are 22 T cell receptor beta chains from one sample, sequenced in a study of cytomegalovirus exposure and HLA in healthy donors. Primers: 60 Vbeta forward and 13 Jbeta reverse. Sequencing was performed with immunoSEQ multiplex PCR; in TCRdb, only in-frame clones are kept and a portion is missing. The table lists 100,000 to 150,000 clones, about 85% of them singletons. The sequencing sample was made of PBMCs. The receptors stem from a boy between 10 and 17 years old in good health and CMV-seronegative.

The genes are TRBV19 and TRBJ1-1; D possibly corresponds to TRBD1 (5 bases). The length of the CDR3 is 14 residues. Germline lookup yields CDR1 LNHDA and CDR2 SQIVND (reference sequence). V lost 6 bases to trimming and J lost 0 bases, with 11 bases between them. CDR3 residues: CASRRQGMNTEAFF. As DNA, the CDR3 is TGTGCCAGTAGAAGGCAGGGAATGAACACTGAAGCTTTCTTT.

This chain uses TRBV23-1 with TRBJ2-1; 9 nucleotides match TRBD2. TRBV23-1 is flagged as an ORF with uncertain function. The CDR3 runs 19 residues. The junction had 17 bases not matched to a gene; V was cut back by 0 bases and J by 8 bases. The CDR3 DNA sequence: TGCGCCAGCAGTCAATCGCCGCCGCTGGTGGGGCTAGCGGGACATGAGCAGTTCTTC. Amino acids: CASSQSPPLVGLAGHEQFF.

This chain links TRBV19 with TRBJ2-5; TRBD2 agrees at 13 bases. Judging by the DNA end, TRBJ2-7 fits better; the J call may be wrong. CDR3 size: 14 residues. Germline CDR1 LNHDA, CDR2 SQIVND (reference sequence). CDR3 in DNA: TGTGCCAGCCGGACTAGCGGGAGTAGGGACGAGCAGTACTTC. The encoded protein is CASRTSGSRDEQYF.

The chain couples TRBV5-3 to TRBJ1-5; tentatively, D is TRBD1 (6 bases). TRBV5-3 is marked as an open reading frame, function uncertain. Deletions cut 2 bases from V and 6 bases from J, with 21 bases between. This CDR3 is 17 amino acids long. The DNA of the CDR3 is TGTGCCAGAAGCTTCCGACCCCAGGGGAGCGGTGTTCAGCCCCAGCATTTT. It specifies CARSFRPQGSGVQPQHF.

The gene calls are TRBV13 and TRBJ1-4; D unclear. In germline, CDR1 is PRHDT, CDR2 FYEKMQ (reference sequence). This CDR3 spans 15 amino acids. With 2 bases removed from V and 8 bases from J, the gap between germline ends came to 15 bases. The CDR3 loop is CASSLSQNVREKLFF. The CDR3 DNA reads TGTGCCAGCAGCTTAAGTCAAAACGTCCGGGAAAAACTGTTTTTT.

The J gene is TRBJ2-5, the V gene TRBV7-2, with TRBD2 as a possible D gene (6 bases). From germline, CDR1 is SGHTA and CDR2 FQGNSA. V was cut by 4 bases and J by 3 bases, with 12 bases left in between. The CDR3 is made up of 14 amino acids. The CDR3 sequence: CASSWGLDKETQYF. The CDR3 DNA sequence: TGTGCCAGCAGCTGGGGACTCGACAAAGAGACCCAGTACTTC.

The V call is TRBV7-3, the J call TRBJ1-6; D ambiguous. Trimming took 5 bases from V and 10 from J, leaving 24 bases between them. Germline V lookup: CDR1 SGHTA, CDR2 FQGTGA. The length of the CDR3 is 17 residues. CDR3 residues: CASSPDLSPGPRSPLHF. DNA for the CDR3: TGTGCCAGCAGCCCCGACCTTTCTCCTGGGCCTCGGTCACCCCTCCACTTT.

This chain joins TRBV4-3 and TRBJ1-2; 7 bases are a match to TRBD1. The V gene end was trimmed by 2 bases and the J gene end by 6 bases; junction bases not matched to a gene: 9. The length of the CDR3 is 15 residues. Germline V gives CDR1 LGHNA, CDR2 YSLEER. The CDR3 sequence is CASSQSTGTGNGYTF. DNA of the CDR3: TGCGCCAGCAGCCAATCGACAGGGACTGGTAATGGCTACACCTTC.

As regards this clone: Other DNA sequences in this sample translate to the same CDR3. This chain connects TRBV19 to TRBJ1-1; TRBD1 is a possible D gene (6 bases). This CDR3 spans 15 amino acids. The V gene lost 1 base and the J gene lost 0 bases, with 9 bases spanning the gap. Per the germline V gene, CDR1 is LNHDA and CDR2 is SQIVND (reference sequence). CDR3 amino acids: CASSIVDSLNTEAFF. The CDR3 DNA reads TGTGCCAGTAGTATAGTGGACAGTTTGAACACTGAAGCTTTCTTT.

The chain links TRBV15 to TRBJ1-2; maybe TRBD1 (6 bases). Germline V gene sequence: CDR1 LNHNV, CDR2 YYDKDF (reference sequence). This CDR3 is built from 14 residues. Trimming pared 5 bases from V and 1 base from J, leaving 11 bases between. This CDR3 reads CATSRRQDNYGYTF. The DNA for the CDR3 is TGTGCCACCAGCCGGCGACAGGATAACTATGGCTACACCTTC.

The rearrangement links TRBV4-1 to TRBJ2-7; TRBD2 matches 7 bases. V trimming: 3 bases; J trimming: 0 bases; junction bases outside the gene matches: 8. This CDR3 comprises 16 residues. Germline values: CDR1 MGHRA, CDR2 YSYEKL. The DNA for the CDR3 is TGCGCCAGCAGCCACACCCAAGCGGGATCCTCCTACGAGCAGTACTTC. As protein: CASSHTQAGSSYEQYF.

This chain uses TRBV7-3 with TRBJ2-2; D gene unclear. Germline V gene lookup returns CDR1 SGHTA and CDR2 FQGTGA. V lost 5 bases and J lost 4, with 8 bases in between. There are 13 residues in the CDR3. The CDR3 sequence is CASSRGGTGELFF. The CDR3, as DNA: TGTGCCAGCAGCAGAGGTGGCACCGGGGAGCTGTTTTTT.

The table lists this clone with a few counts. The genes are TRBV5-1 and TRBJ1-1; TRBD1 is a possible D gene (6 bases). The CDR3 extends over 14 amino acids. Germline CDR1 SGHRS, CDR2 YFSETQ. Trimming pared 5 bases from V and 1 base from J, leaving 12 bases between. The CDR3 loop is CASSYHRANTEAFF. CDR3 nucleotides: TGCGCCAGCAGTTACCACAGGGCGAACACTGAAGCTTTCTTT.

The chain couples TRBV11-2 to TRBJ2-3, with D possibly matching TRBD2 (5 bases). The V end lost 11 bases, the J end lost 3 bases, and 18 bases lay between the germline ends. Per germline, CDR1 SGHAT and CDR2 FQNNGV. This CDR3 is 14 amino acids long. CDR3 sequence reads: CAGGVGSWTDTQYF. The CDR3, as DNA: TGTGCCGGAGGAGTAGGGTCATGGACAGATACGCAGTATTTT.

The chain has TRBV5-1 and TRBJ2-1; possibly TRBD2 for D (6 bases). The CDR3 length is 14 residues. Trimming took off 4 bases at V and 10 bases at J, with 18 bases between the two ends. Germline CDR1 SGHRS, CDR2 YFSETQ. Here the CDR3 DNA reads TGCGCCAGCAGCCTGCCTGCGAGGGGAGGAGAGCAGTTCTTC. Its protein product is CASSLPARGGEQFF. Full variable domain (outside the CDR3, taken from reference TRBV5-1 and TRBJ2-1): KAGVTQTPRYLIKTRGQQVTLSCSPISGHRSVSWYQQTPGQGLQFLFEYFSETQRNKGNFPGRFSGRQFSNSRSEMNVSTLELGDSALYLCASSLPARGGEQFFGPGTRLTVL.

This chain links TRBV27 with TRBJ1-2, with D possibly matching TRBD1 (5 bases). CDR3 length: 15 amino acids. CDR1 and CDR2 from the germline V gene are MNHEY and SMNVEV (reference sequence). V lost 2 bases, J lost 3 bases, and 13 bases lay in between. CDR3 protein: CASSLRGSADYGYTF. The CDR3 region has the DNA TGTGCCAGCAGTTTACGGGGGAGTGCAGACTATGGCTACACCTTC.

J is TRBJ1-4 and V is TRBV28, with D possibly being TRBD1 (5 bases). Trimming took off 6 bases at V and 7 bases at J, with 15 bases between the two ends. This CDR3 region has 14 residues. Germline V gives CDR1 MDHEN, CDR2 SYDVKM. CDR3: CASRHSSGGEKLFF. CDR3 DNA: TGTGCCAGCAGGCATTCCTCGGGGGGTGAAAAACTGTTTTTT.

The table lists this clone with a few counts. The chain carries TRBV5-1 and TRBJ1-1; no definite D call. There are 15 residues in the CDR3. Germline CDR1 SGHRS, CDR2 YFSETQ. Trimming shortened V by 2 bases and J by 5 bases, and 16 bases separated the two germline ends. The CDR3 spells CASSFHGGRSTEAFF. CDR3 nucleotides: TGCGCCAGCAGCTTCCACGGAGGGAGGAGTACTGAAGCTTTCTTT.

This clone was seen once. The J gene is TRBJ1-2, the V gene TRBV28; the D gene is possibly TRBD1 (5 bases). The CDR3 length is 15 residues. Germline CDR1 MDHEN, CDR2 SYDVKM. V lost 3 bases and J lost 8, with 19 bases in between. The CDR3 sequence: CASSLESGGNRGYTF. In nucleotides, the CDR3 is TGTGCCAGCAGTTTGGAGTCGGGGGGTAATCGGGGCTACACCTTC.

V usage is TRBV29-1 and J usage is TRBJ2-7; 9 bases fit TRBD2. Germline loops: CDR1 SQVTM, CDR2 ANQGSEA. V shed 6 bases and J 3 bases; nucleotides not matched to a gene: 12. CDR3 length: 15 residues. CDR3 in DNA: TGCAGCGTCCTTATTGCGGGAGGGCGAGGCTACGAGCAGTACTTC. It encodes CSVLIAGGRGYEQYF.

This chain's CDR3 is CASSQEAADYGYTF. DNA for the CDR3: TGCGCCAGCAGCCAAGAGGCGGCCGACTATGGCTACACCTTC. This sequence joins TRBV4-3 and TRBJ1-2, with D unclear. The CDR3 runs 14 residues. Germline CDR1 LGHNA, CDR2 YSLEER. The V gene lost 0 bases and the J gene lost 3 bases, with 8 bases spanning the gap.

This chain joins TRBV5-1 and TRBJ2-1; 8 bases agree with TRBD2. The germline gives CDR1 SGHRS, CDR2 YFSETQ. V was clipped by 4 bases and J by 2 bases; unmatched bases: 8. There are 16 residues in the CDR3. CDR3 in DNA: TGCGCCAGCAGCCCGACACTAGCGGCTACCTACAATGAGCAGTTCTTC. It yields the protein CASSPTLAATYNEQFF.